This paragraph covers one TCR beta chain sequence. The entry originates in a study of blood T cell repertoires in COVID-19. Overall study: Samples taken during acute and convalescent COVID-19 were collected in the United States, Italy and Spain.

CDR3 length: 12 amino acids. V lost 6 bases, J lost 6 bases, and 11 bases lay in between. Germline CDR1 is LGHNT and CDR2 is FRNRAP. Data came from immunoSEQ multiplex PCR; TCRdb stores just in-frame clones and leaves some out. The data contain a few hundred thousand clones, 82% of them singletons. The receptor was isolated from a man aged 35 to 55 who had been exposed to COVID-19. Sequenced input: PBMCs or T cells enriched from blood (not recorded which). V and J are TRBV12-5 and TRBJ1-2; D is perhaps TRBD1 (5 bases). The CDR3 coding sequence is TGTGCTAGTGGCCAGGGTGCCGATGGCTACACCTTC. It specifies CASGQGADGYTF. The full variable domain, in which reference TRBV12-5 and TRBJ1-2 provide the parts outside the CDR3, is DARVTQTPRHKVTEMGQEVTMRCQPILGHNTVFWYRQTMMQGLELLAYFRNRAPLDDSGMPKDRFSAEMPDATLATLKIQPSEPRDSAVYFCASGQGADGYTFGSGTRLTVV.